The present entry profiles one T cell receptor beta chain with its context. These data are taken from a study of blood T cell repertoires in COVID-19. Across the study: Acute and convalescent COVID-19 specimens originated in the United States, Italy and Spain. T cells, B-cell-depleted T cells, or PBMCs supplied cDNA or gDNA.

This CDR3 has 15 residues. V shed 1 base and J 2 bases; nucleotides not matched to a gene: 2. Germline CDR1 and CDR2: SGHTA and FQGNSA. Authors' data handling: Estimated nucleated cell counts came from reference gene primer amplification. Sequencing was performed with immunoSEQ multiplex PCR; in TCRdb, only in-frame clones are kept and a portion is missing. V and J calls plus clone size are reproduced from that table; the DNA served to infer D and trimming. The sample has 150,000 to 200,000 clones, 90% seen once. Sequencing was performed on peripheral blood. The chain links TRBV7-2 to TRBJ1-5, with TRBD1 matching over 7 bases. The clonotype originates from a man in his 60s with active or convalescent COVID-19. The CDR3 bases are TGTGCCAGCAGCTTAGAGGGGGCGCGCAATCAGCCCCAGCATTTT. It yields the protein CASSLEGARNQPQHF.